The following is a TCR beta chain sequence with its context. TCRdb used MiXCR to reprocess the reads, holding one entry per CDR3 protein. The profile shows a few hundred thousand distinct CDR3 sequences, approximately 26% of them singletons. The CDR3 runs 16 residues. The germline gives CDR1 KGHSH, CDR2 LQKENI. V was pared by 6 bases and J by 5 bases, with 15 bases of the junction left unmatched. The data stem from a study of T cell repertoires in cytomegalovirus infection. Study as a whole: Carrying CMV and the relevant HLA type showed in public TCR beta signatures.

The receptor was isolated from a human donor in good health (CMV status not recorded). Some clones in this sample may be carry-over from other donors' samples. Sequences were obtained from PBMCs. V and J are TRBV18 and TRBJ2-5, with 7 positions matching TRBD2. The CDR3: CASSLLGGSDRETQYF. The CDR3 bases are TGTGCCAGCTCCCTTCTGGGCGGGAGCGACCGTGAGACCCAGTACTTC.